This TCR beta chain was obtained from a study of blood T cell repertoires in COVID-19 (dated by TCRdb to the early 2020s). Regarding the complete study: For ImmuneRACE Cohort 3, a participant was defined as recovered based on two consecutive negative NP/OP PCR tests, clearance by a healthcare professional, or resolution of symptoms. Deeply sampled blood TCRbeta repertoires from subjects exposed to, actively infected with, or recovered from COVID-19 were included in the dataset. Where available, HLA class I and class II types were taken from metadata supplied by the sample provider and were not determined by assay-based typing. The repertoires were released in a freely available public database intended as a resource for research on the immune response to SARS-CoV-2. Collaborator samples came from the United States, Italy and Spain and covered acute and convalescent phases of COVID-19. The sample metadata nearly always contained a de-identified subject ID, COVID-19 status, age in years and sex. Samples came from the ongoing ImmuneRACE study (first 160 participants) plus 1,254 subjects from 6 global collaborators. The material from the prospective study consisted of cDNA or gDNA derived from T cells, B-cell-depleted T cells, or PBMCs. Overall study outcomes, separate from this receptor: The quantity of clinical and demographic metadata differed by source and by participant and was supplied without curation.

TCRbeta CDR3 regions were amplified from genomic DNA by means of the immunoSEQ Assay, a bias-controlled multiplex PCR. From the authors' description of their analysis: The number of nucleated cells in each sample was estimated by amplification of reference gene primers within the assay. Sequence reads were collapsed and filtered to measure the absolute abundance of every unique TCRbeta CDR3 rearrangement. For each sample, productive Simpson clonality was calculated as the square root of Simpson's diversity index across productive rearrangements. Drawn from immuneACCESS, this table holds only the in-frame rearrangements with V and J called that TCRdb kept. Clones are partly lost; checked studies trace under half to an unresolved V gene and leave the rest unexplained. That table is the source of V, J and clone size, and D and trimming were worked out from the DNA. Within this sample are a few hundred thousand clones, with roughly nine tenths of them counted one time only. 3% to 3.5% of the sample is taken by the ten largest.

About this clone: The antigen it binds to is not known. Base qualities are not recorded, but no much larger clone differs from it by a single base.

From the cysteine through the phenylalanine, the CDR3 covers 16 amino acids. CDR3 DNA only is kept here, 48 bases in frame from base 1. The V end gives up 5 bases and the J end 5 bases, leaving 11 bases in the junction not matched to a gene. Taken from the germline V gene, the CDR1 and CDR2 loops are SGHVS and FNYEAQ. Participants in the prospective study were aged roughly 18 to 90 years, lived in 24 United States geographic areas, and enrolled through a virtual design. In the prospective study, participants were assigned to cohorts based on the clinical history participants reported in a screening survey and a study questionnaire. Each participant in the prospective study had whole blood, serum and a nasopharyngeal or oropharyngeal swab collected by mobile phlebotomists. Over a roughly 2-month period, participants in the prospective study had the option of providing additional blood draws and questionnaires. Before DNA extraction, prospective study blood samples were shipped either frozen or at room temperature.

This chain is built from TRBV7-6 and TRBJ2-2, and TRBD2 matches 7 of the central bases. The sequence was obtained from a woman between 50 and 59 years old in a cohort exposed to, infected with or recovered from COVID-19 (not recorded which). The sequenced sample consisted of PBMCs or T cells enriched from blood (not recorded which). The DNA sequence is given as TGTGCCAGCAGCGCTGGTATCGGGGGGTATACCGGGGAGCTGTTTTTT. The encoded protein is CASSAGIGGYTGELFF.